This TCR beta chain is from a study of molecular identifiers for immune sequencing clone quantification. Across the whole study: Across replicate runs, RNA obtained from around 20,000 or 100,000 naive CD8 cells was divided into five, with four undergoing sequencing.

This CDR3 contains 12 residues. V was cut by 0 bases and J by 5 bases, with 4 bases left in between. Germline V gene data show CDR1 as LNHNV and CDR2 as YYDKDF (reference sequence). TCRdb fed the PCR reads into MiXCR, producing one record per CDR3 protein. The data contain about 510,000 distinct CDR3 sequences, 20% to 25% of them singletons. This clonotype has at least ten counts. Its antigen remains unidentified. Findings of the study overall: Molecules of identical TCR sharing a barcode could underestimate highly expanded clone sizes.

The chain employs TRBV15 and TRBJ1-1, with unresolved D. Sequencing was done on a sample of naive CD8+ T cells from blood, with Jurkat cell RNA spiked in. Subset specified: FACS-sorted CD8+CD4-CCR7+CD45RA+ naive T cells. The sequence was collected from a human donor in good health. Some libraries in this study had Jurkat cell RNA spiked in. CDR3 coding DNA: TGTGCCACCAGCAGAGACGGGACTGAAGCTTTCTTT. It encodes CATSRDGTEAFF.